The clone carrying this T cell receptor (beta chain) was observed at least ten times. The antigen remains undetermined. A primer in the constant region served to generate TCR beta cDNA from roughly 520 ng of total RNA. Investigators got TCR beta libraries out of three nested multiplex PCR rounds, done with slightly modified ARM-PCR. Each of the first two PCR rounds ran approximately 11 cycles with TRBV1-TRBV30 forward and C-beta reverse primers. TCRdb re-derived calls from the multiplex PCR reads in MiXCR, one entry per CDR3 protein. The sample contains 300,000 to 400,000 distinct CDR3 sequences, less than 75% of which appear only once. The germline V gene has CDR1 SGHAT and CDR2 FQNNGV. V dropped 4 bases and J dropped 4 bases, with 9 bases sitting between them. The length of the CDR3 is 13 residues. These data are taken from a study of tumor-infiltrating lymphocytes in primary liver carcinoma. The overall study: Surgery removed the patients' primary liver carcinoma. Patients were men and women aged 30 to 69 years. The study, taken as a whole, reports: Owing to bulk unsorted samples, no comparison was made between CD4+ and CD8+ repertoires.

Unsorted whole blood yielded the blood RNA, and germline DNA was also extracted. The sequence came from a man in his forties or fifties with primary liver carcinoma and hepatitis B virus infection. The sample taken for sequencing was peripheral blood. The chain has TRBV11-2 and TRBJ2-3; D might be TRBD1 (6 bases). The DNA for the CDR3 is TGTGCCAGCAGCTGGACAGTATCAGATACGCAGTATTTT. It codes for CASSWTVSDTQYF.